This record covers a single T cell receptor (beta chain). The sample comes from a study of CD8+ T cells in alopecia areata. Germline CDR1 reads SGHTA; CDR2 reads FQGTGA. The length of the CDR3 is 16 residues. V was clipped by 4 bases and J by 7 bases, with 20 bases between them. Reverse transcribed after extraction, RNA yielded cDNA as the sequencing template. Clones were sequenced by immunoSEQ multiplex PCR, and TCRdb holds only the in-frame ones, with some missing. Here the sample spans some 170,000 clones, approximately 65% being singletons. The rearrangement links TRBV7-3 to TRBJ2-1, with D perhaps matching TRBD1 (7 bases). The source is a human donor with alopecia areata. The source material was CD8+ T cells sorted from blood, sampled at week 0. The CDR3 DNA sequence: TGTGCCAGCAGCTCCTTGACAGGGAATAGCGGTAATGAGCAGTTCTTC. This encodes CASSSLTGNSGNEQFF.